Below, one TCR beta chain is given with its context. No antigen is known for it. Unstimulated Tregs (CD4+CD25+CD127-) and CD4+CD25- non-Tregs were sorted from PBMCs. This sample stems from a study of Tregs in tolerant kidney transplant recipients. The protocol was immunoSEQ multiplex PCR, while the TCRdb copy is restricted to in-frame clones and leaves out a portion. The table has 50,000 to 85,000 clones, roughly 89% seen once. Study-level results: In tolerant patients, donor-specific Tregs outgrew total Tregs, suggesting antigen-driven expansion.

The receptor's source is a human donor who received a combined kidney and bone marrow transplant. Sequenced here: CD8+ T cells from blood, sampled before the transplant.

The CDR3 DNA follows: TGTGCCAGCAGTTACTCCTGGGGGCCTGGAAACACCATATATTTT. Encoded protein: CASSYSWGPGNTIYF. V gene TRBV6-5 combines with J gene TRBJ1-3; TRBD1 is a possible D gene (6 bases). The germline V gene encodes CDR1 MNHEY and CDR2 SVGAGI. Trimming removed 0 bases from V and 2 bases from J, with 8 bases in between. This CDR3 spans 15 amino acids.